The T cell receptor beta chain described here comes from a study of cytomegalovirus exposure and HLA in healthy donors. The CDR3 length is 15 residues. Germline lookup yields CDR1 KGHSH and CDR2 LQKENI. Trimming pared 3 bases from V and 0 bases from J, leaving 11 bases between. Findings and limits, study-wide: In an earlier analysis, about 87% or about 30%: the productive usage of most TCR beta V segments. Sequencing artifact likely explains a cluster of highly shared sequence variants. Overall, around 160 TCR beta chains were annotated as cytomegalovirus-associated. From TCR beta sequences, most subjects' HLA-A and HLA-B alleles were reportedly predicted accurately.

Primers: 60 Vbeta forward and 13 Jbeta reverse. Sequenced by immunoSEQ multiplex PCR; TCRdb stores in-frame clones only, minus some. The repertoire holds around 120,000 clones, with approximately 80% as singletons. This clone came up a few times. Its target is not known. This sequence was found in a man younger than 30 in good health and CMV-seronegative. This chain uses TRBV18 with TRBJ1-1; D is perhaps TRBD1 (6 bases). Sequencing used PBMCs. This chain's CDR3 is CASSPLDSMNTEAFF. The CDR3 coding sequence is TGTGCCAGCTCACCCTTGGACAGTATGAACACTGAAGCTTTCTTT.